This entry describes one T cell receptor beta chain. V was trimmed by 6 bases and J by 1 base, leaving 9 bases between them. Germline-derived CDR1 and CDR2 are SNHLY and FYNNEI. The CDR3 is 13 amino acids. This specimen comes from a study of blood T cell repertoires in COVID-19. Study context: Sites in the United States, Italy and Spain provided acute and convalescent COVID-19 samples.

Per the original methods: Amplified reference gene primers provided the basis for estimating nucleated cell counts. Clones were sequenced by immunoSEQ multiplex PCR, and TCRdb holds only the in-frame ones, with some missing. The V and J calls and the clone size are those of that table, but D and trimming were determined from the DNA. Here the sample spans 150,000 to 200,000 clones, approximately 90% being singletons. The source material was peripheral blood. The chain couples TRBV2 to TRBJ1-1, with a tentative D call TRBD1 (6 bases). This TCR was recovered from a man younger than 30 who had recovered from COVID-19. CDR3 DNA: TGTGCCAGCAGGTCCAGGGGGAACACTGAAGCTTTCTTT. It is translated as CASRSRGNTEAFF.